The TCR beta chain under discussion was sequenced for a study of blood T cell repertoires in COVID-19. Looking at the study overall: Sample material is recorded as cDNA or gDNA derived from T cells, B-cell-depleted T cells, or PBMCs.

In the source study's methods: Quantification of nucleated cells was approximated via reference gene primer amplification. Produced via immunoSEQ multiplex PCR; TCRdb's table is partial and in-frame only. Clone size and the V and J calls come from that table; the DNA yielded D and trimming. This table has fewer than 180,000 clones, approximately 83% appearing once. Trimming took 3 bases from V and 1 from J, leaving 30 bases between them. This CDR3 has 22 residues. Germline lookup yields CDR1 MDHEN and CDR2 SYDVKM. This TCR was sampled from a man aged 65 to 85 with acute or convalescent COVID-19. The rearrangement joins TRBV28 to TRBJ1-4; possibly TRBD1 for D (5 bases). Sequencing was carried out using peripheral blood. The CDR3 DNA follows: TGTGCCAGCAGTTTCCCCATTGGGATGGGCAGGGTTGGAAGGTTAACTAATGAAAAACTGTTTTTT. Translated, it gives CASSFPIGMGRVGRLTNEKLFF.